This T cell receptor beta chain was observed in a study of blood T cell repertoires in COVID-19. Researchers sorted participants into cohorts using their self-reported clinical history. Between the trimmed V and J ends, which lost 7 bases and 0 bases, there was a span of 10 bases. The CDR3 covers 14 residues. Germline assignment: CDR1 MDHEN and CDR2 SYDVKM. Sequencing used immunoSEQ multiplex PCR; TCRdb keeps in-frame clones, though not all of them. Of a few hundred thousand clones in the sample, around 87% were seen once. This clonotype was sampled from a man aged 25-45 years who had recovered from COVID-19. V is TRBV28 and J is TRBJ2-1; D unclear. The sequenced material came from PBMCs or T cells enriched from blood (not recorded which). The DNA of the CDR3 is TGTGCCAGCACCACTTCGAGCTCCTACAATGAGCAGTTCTTC. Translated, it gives CASTTSSSYNEQFF.